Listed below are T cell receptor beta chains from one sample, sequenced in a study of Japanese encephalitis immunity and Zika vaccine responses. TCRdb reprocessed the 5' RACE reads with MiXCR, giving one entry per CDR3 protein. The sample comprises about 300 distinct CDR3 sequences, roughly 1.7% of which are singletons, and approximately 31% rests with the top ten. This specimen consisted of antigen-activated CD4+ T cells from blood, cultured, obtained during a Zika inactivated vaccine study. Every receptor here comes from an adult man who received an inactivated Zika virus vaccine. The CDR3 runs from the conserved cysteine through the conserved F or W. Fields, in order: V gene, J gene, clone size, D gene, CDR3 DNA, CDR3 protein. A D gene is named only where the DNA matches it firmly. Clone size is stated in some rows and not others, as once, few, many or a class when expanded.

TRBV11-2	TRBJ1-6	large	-	TGTGCCAGCAGCTTAGAACACAGGGAATATAATTCACCCCTCCACTTT	CASSLEHREYNSPLHF
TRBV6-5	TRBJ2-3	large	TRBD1	TGTGCCAGCAGTTATAGGACAGGGGGACCAGATACGCAGTATTTT	CASSYRTGGPDTQYF
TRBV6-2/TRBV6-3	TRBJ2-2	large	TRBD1	TGTGCCAGCAGTTTAAACAGGGGATCCGGGGAGCTGTTTTTT	CASSLNRGSGELFF
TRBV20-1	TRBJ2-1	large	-	TGCAGTGCTCTTGGTCAATACAATGAGCAGTTCTTC	CSALGQYNEQFF
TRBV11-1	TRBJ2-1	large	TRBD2	TGTGCCAGCAGCTTTGCTAGCGGGGGTCGGAGCTCCTACAATGAGCAGTTCTTC	CASSFASGGRSSYNEQFF
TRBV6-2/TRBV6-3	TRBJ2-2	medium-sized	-	TGTGCCAGCACCCAAAGGGGCAGGGTCACCGGGGAGCTGTTTTTT	CASTQRGRVTGELFF
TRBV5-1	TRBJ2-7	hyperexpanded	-	TGCGCCAGCAAGGAGTCCTACGAGCAGTACTTC	CASKESYEQYF
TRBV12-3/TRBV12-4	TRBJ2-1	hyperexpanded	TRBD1	TGTGCCAGCAATAGACAGGGGAGTAATGAGCAGTTCTTC	CASNRQGSNEQFF
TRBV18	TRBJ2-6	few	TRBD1	TGTGCCAGCTCAAGGGGACAGTCTGGGGCCAACGTCCTGACTTTC	CASSRGQSGANVLTF
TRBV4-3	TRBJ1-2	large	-	TGCGCCAGCAGCCAAGTGGGGTTGAATGGCTACACCTTC	CASSQVGLNGYTF
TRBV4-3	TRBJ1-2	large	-	TGCGCCAGCAGCCAATCGGGGTTCTATGGCTACACCTTC	CASSQSGFYGYTF
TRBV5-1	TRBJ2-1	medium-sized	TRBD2	TGCGCCAGCAGCACCGGGACTAGTACCTACAATGAGCAGTTCTTC	CASSTGTSTYNEQFF
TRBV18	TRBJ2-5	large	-	TGTGCCAGCTCCCCCAGGCCGCAAGAGACCCAGTACTTC	CASSPRPQETQYF
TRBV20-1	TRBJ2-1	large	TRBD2	TGCAGTGCTAGAAGCGGGGACTCCTACAATGAGCAGTTCTTC	CSARSGDSYNEQFF
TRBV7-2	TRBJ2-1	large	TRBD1	TGTGCCAGCAGCTTAGGGCCGGTCATGGGACAGGGGGACAATGAGCAGTTCTTC	CASSLGPVMGQGDNEQFF
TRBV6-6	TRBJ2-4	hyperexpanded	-	TGTGCCAGCAGGGCCGTTGGGTTTCAGTACTTC	CASRAVGFQYF
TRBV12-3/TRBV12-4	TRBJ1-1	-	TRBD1	TGTGCCAGCAGTTCCCTCGGGACAGGGGCGTTAAACACTGAAGCTTTCTTT	CASSSLGTGALNTEAFF
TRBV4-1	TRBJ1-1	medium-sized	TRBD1	TGCGCCAGCAGCTGGCGGACAGGTAACACTGAAGCTTTCTTT	CASSWRTGNTEAFF
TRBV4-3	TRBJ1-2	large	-	TGCGCCAGCAGCCAAACAGGGATTTATGGCTACACCTTC	CASSQTGIYGYTF
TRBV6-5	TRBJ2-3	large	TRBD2	TGTGCCAGCAGCTACGAGGGACTAGCGGGGAGCACAGATACGCAGTATTTT	CASSYEGLAGSTDTQYF
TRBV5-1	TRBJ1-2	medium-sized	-	TGCGCCAGCAGCTTGGTACAGGGTGGAGGCTACACCTTC	CASSLVQGGGYTF
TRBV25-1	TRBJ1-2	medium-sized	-	TGTGCCAGCAGTGAACTTGGACCCCTGGCTGGCTACACCTTC	CASSELGPLAGYTF
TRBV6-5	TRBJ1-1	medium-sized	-	TGTGCCAGCAGTCGGACAGAGGGGAACACTGAAGCTTTCTTT	CASSRTEGNTEAFF
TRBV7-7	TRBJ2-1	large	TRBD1	TGTGCCAGCAGCCTGGGACGACAGGGGCCTTCATTTAGCTCCTACAATGAGCAGTTCTTC	CASSLGRQGPSFSSYNEQFF